These T cell receptor beta chains were read from a single sample in a study of early T cells in non-severe SARS-CoV-2 infection. TCRdb passed the 5' RACE reads through MiXCR, listing each CDR3 protein once. The sample has about 30,000 distinct CDR3 sequences; about 3.8% are singletons. The sample was whole blood. Every receptor here comes from an adult who was a healthcare worker with PCR-confirmed SARS-CoV-2 infection or an uninfected control (not recorded which). Each CDR3 is given with its conserved first and last residue. The D gene is left open where the match is weak. The size of a clone is reported for some rows only, either as once, few or many, or as a class for expanded clones.

d_gene,v_gene,j_gene,abundance,CDR3aa,CDR3nt
.,TRBV7-9,TRBJ2-1,many,CASSLWVANEQFF,TGTGCCAGCAGCTTGTGGGTAGCCAATGAGCAGTTCTTC
.,TRBV18,TRBJ1-2,few,CASSPATPDYGYTF,TGTGCCAGCTCACCTGCAACACCTGACTATGGCTACACCTTC
.,TRBV9,TRBJ2-7,few,CASSRSGTTYEQYF,TGTGCCAGCAGCCGCAGCGGAACCACCTACGAGCAGTACTTC
.,TRBV28,TRBJ1-1,many,CASGGQLTEAFF,TGTGCCAGCGGGGGCCAGCTCACTGAAGCTTTCTTT
.,TRBV3-1,TRBJ2-1,many,CASSQARTGENEQFF,TGTGCCAGCAGCCAAGCTAGGACCGGGGAGAATGAGCAGTTCTTC
.,TRBV7-2,TRBJ2-3,many,CASSLDGGRDTQYF,TGTGCCAGCAGCTTAGACGGCGGAAGAGATACGCAGTATTTT
.,TRBV5-1,TRBJ1-1,.,CASSPGVMNTEAFF,TGCGCCAGCAGCCCCGGGGTCATGAACACTGAAGCTTTCTTT
.,TRBV5-1,TRBJ1-2,many,CASSPTAGRSGYTF,TGCGCCAGCAGCCCTACTGCAGGGAGGTCAGGCTACACCTTC
.,TRBV5-6,TRBJ1-1,many,CASSLVGDTEAFF,TGTGCCAGCAGCTTGGTAGGGGACACTGAAGCTTTCTTT
.,TRBV6-1,TRBJ2-2,many,CASSEILGTGELFF,TGTGCCAGCAGTGAGATCCTGGGCACCGGGGAGCTGTTTTTT
.,TRBV29-1,TRBJ2-3,.,CSVESVTDTQYF,TGCAGCGTTGAAAGTGTAACAGATACGCAGTATTTT
.,TRBV7-8,TRBJ2-1,.,CASSLARTVSYNEQFF,TGTGCCAGCAGCTTAGCGCGCACAGTCTCCTACAATGAGCAGTTCTTC
.,TRBV20-1,TRBJ2-7,many,CSASGGQGISEQYF,TGCAGTGCTAGTGGGGGGCAGGGAATCTCCGAGCAGTACTTC
TRBD2,TRBV5-1,TRBJ2-1,many,CASSFRLAGVGGVNEQFF,TGCGCCAGCAGCTTTAGGCTAGCGGGAGTGGGGGGCGTCAATGAGCAGTTCTTC
.,TRBV15,TRBJ2-7,many,CATSRAWGPQYF,TGTGCCACCAGCAGAGCTTGGGGGCCGCAGTACTTC
TRBD2,TRBV12-3/TRBV12-4,TRBJ2-3,many,CASRFGGGTDTQYF,TGTGCCAGCAGGTTCGGGGGGGGCACAGATACGCAGTATTTT
TRBD2,TRBV29-1,TRBJ2-3,many,CSVEGGGPTDTQYF,TGCAGCGTTGAGGGCGGGGGGCCTACAGATACGCAGTATTTT
.,TRBV6-4,TRBJ1-1,many,CASSDRGKQEAFF,TGTGCCAGCAGTGACAGGGGTAAGCAGGAAGCTTTCTTT
.,TRBV6-5,TRBJ2-7,many,CASSYSIGGVQYEQYF,TGTGCCAGCAGTTACTCGATTGGAGGGGTTCAGTACGAGCAGTACTTC
.,TRBV7-9,TRBJ2-5,many,CASRPVAGETQYF,TGTGCCAGCAGGCCGGTCGCGGGGGAGACCCAGTACTTC
.,TRBV7-2,TRBJ2-1,few,CASSLAGVFYNEQFF,TGTGCCAGCAGCTTAGCGGGAGTATTCTACAATGAGCAGTTCTTC
.,TRBV30,TRBJ2-1,many,CAWSVRNGQFF,TGTGCCTGGAGTGTCAGGAATGGGCAGTTCTTC
.,TRBV5-4,TRBJ2-1,medium-sized,CASSYGTPSYNEQFF,TGTGCCAGCAGCTATGGGACCCCCTCCTACAATGAGCAGTTCTTC
TRBD1,TRBV12-3/TRBV12-4,TRBJ2-1,.,CASSGDRGSYNEQFF,TGTGCCAGCAGCGGGGACAGGGGATCCTACAATGAGCAGTTCTTC
TRBD1,TRBV5-4,TRBJ2-2,many,CASSSTGGRTGELFF,TGTGCCAGCAGCTCCACAGGGGGCCGGACCGGGGAGCTGTTTTTT
TRBD1,TRBV27,TRBJ1-2,few,CASSPGTVGYTF,TGTGCCAGCAGTCCCGGGACAGTAGGCTACACCTTC
.,TRBV12-3/TRBV12-4,TRBJ1-4,many,CASSPSRGANEKLFF,TGTGCCAGCAGTCCCTCCCGGGGGGCAAATGAAAAACTGTTTTTT
.,TRBV7-9,TRBJ2-7,many,CASSLDVQQTYEQYF,TGTGCCAGCAGCTTAGATGTACAGCAAACCTACGAGCAGTACTTC
.,TRBV30,TRBJ2-5,many,CASSGRQISETQYF,TGTGCCTCCTCAGGGCGGCAAATATCCGAGACCCAGTACTTC
.,TRBV14,TRBJ2-2,many,CASSQDLEGELFF,TGTGCCAGCAGCCAAGATCTTGAGGGGGAGCTGTTTTTT
TRBD2,TRBV7-2,TRBJ2-3,many,CASSLAGTSGRAGTQYF,TGTGCCAGCAGCTTAGCAGGGACTAGCGGGAGGGCCGGTACGCAGTATTTT
.,TRBV7-9,TRBJ1-5,many,CASSLGNQPQHF,TGTGCCAGCAGCTTAGGCAATCAGCCCCAGCATTTT
.,TRBV20-1,TRBJ2-2,many,CSSSPDGGIGELFF,TGCAGTTCTTCCCCGGACGGAGGAATCGGGGAGCTGTTTTTT
.,TRBV19,TRBJ1-1,few,CASSIHLAAGTEAFF,TGTGCCAGTAGTATTCATCTGGCAGCGGGAACTGAAGCTTTCTTT
.,TRBV7-8,TRBJ2-7,many,CASSFSGVSYEQYF,TGTGCCAGCAGCTTCAGTGGAGTCTCCTACGAGCAGTACTTC
.,TRBV5-1,TRBJ2-5,.,CASSPPSETQYF,TGCGCCAGCAGCCCCCCATCCGAGACCCAGTACTTC
.,TRBV10-3,TRBJ2-2,many,CATTGGGADTGELFF,TGTGCCACGACTGGAGGGGGGGCAGACACCGGGGAGCTGTTTTTT
.,TRBV5-1,TRBJ1-2,many,CASSNQETNYGYTF,TGCGCCAGCAGCAACCAGGAGACTAACTATGGCTACACCTTC
.,TRBV7-9,TRBJ2-3,many,CASSSAASTDTQYF,TGTGCCAGCAGCTCAGCGGCTAGCACAGATACGCAGTATTTT
.,TRBV20-1,TRBJ2-4,many,CSARGGGIQYF,TGCAGTGCTAGAGGGGGAGGCATTCAGTACTTC
.,TRBV11-2,TRBJ2-3,many,CASSRTRHLRADTQYF,TGTGCCAGCAGCCGTACCCGCCACTTAAGGGCGGATACGCAGTATTTT
.,TRBV15,TRBJ2-6,few,CATSRGSSGPTGANVLTF,TGTGCCACCAGCAGAGGATCATCCGGCCCGACTGGGGCCAACGTCCTGACTTTC
.,TRBV4-2,TRBJ1-1,many,CASSQERNTEAFF,TGTGCCAGCAGCCAAGAACGGAACACTGAAGCTTTCTTT
.,TRBV11-2,TRBJ2-6,few,CASSSGIFSGANVLTF,TGTGCCAGCAGCTCTGGGATCTTCTCTGGGGCCAACGTCCTGACTTTC
TRBD1,TRBV7-2,TRBJ1-6,few,CASSLNRGGSPLHF,TGTGCCAGCAGCTTAAACAGGGGAGGATCACCCCTCCACTTT
.,TRBV20-1,TRBJ2-7,few,CSAGESYEQYF,TGCAGTGCCGGGGAGAGCTACGAGCAGTACTTC
.,TRBV5-1,TRBJ2-7,.,CASRPQDWRRDEQYF,TGCGCCAGCCGCCCCCAGGACTGGCGAAGGGACGAGCAGTACTTC
.,TRBV7-2,TRBJ2-7,many,CASSQRADEQYF,TGTGCCAGCAGCCAGCGCGCTGACGAGCAGTACTTC
.,TRBV6-6,TRBJ1-4,many,CASSYSGAHDEKLFF,TGTGCCAGCAGTTACTCGGGAGCTCATGATGAAAAACTGTTTTTT
.,TRBV7-2,TRBJ2-1,many,CASSLGLPFDEQFF,TGTGCCAGCAGCCTTGGACTTCCTTTTGACGAGCAGTTCTTC
.,TRBV7-6,TRBJ2-1,many,CASHLLSGTPYNEQFF,TGTGCCAGCCACTTATTATCCGGGACACCCTACAATGAGCAGTTCTTC
TRBD1,TRBV12-3/TRBV12-4,TRBJ2-7,.,CASRRQGVSLEQYF,TGTGCCAGCAGACGACAGGGTGTGTCATTAGAGCAGTACTTC
.,TRBV29-1,TRBJ1-2,many,CSVGQGYDGYTF,TGCAGCGTCGGGCAGGGGTACGACGGCTACACCTTC
.,TRBV7-2,TRBJ1-5,many,CASSLVGPSNQPQHF,TGTGCCAGCAGCTTAGTAGGGCCTAGCAATCAGCCCCAGCATTTT
TRBD2,TRBV19,TRBJ2-1,many,CASSRPGGRAGDEQFF,TGTGCCAGTAGCCGCCCGGGCGGGAGGGCCGGAGATGAGCAGTTCTTC
.,TRBV4-1,TRBJ2-2,many,CASSLKPGELFF,TGCGCCAGCAGCCTCAAGCCGGGGGAGCTGTTTTTT
TRBD2,TRBV5-1,TRBJ2-7,many,CASSFGGSFGEQYF,TGCGCCAGCAGCTTTGGCGGGAGTTTCGGCGAGCAGTACTTC
TRBD1,TRBV2,TRBJ1-2,many,CASSVSGTGVHGYTF,TGTGCCAGCAGTGTATCCGGGACAGGGGTTCATGGTTACACCTTC